A selection of T cell receptor beta chains follows, all from one sample in a study of blood T cell repertoires in COVID-19. Profiling relied on immunoSEQ multiplex PCR, and the TCRdb table lists in-frame clones only, not all of them. Counted here are over 350,000 clones, approximately 90% occurring once; the ten biggest clones make up approximately 10%. Sequences were obtained from PBMCs or T cells enriched from blood (not recorded which). The source is a woman aged 45-65 years who had recovered from COVID-19. CDR3s include the opening cysteine and the closing phenylalanine or tryptophan.

j_call v_call cdr3_aa
TRBJ2-2 TRBV7-9 CASSVGTGELFF
TRBJ2-3 TRBV11-1 CASILSGGSTDTQYF
TRBJ2-7 TRBV27 CASMGGASYEQYF
TRBJ1-1 TRBV2 CASRGGGTNTEAFF
TRBJ2-3 TRBV29-1 CSVGVFEVRGGRTDTQYF
TRBJ2-2 TRBV5-1 CASSFSPVTGELFF
TRBJ2-1 TRBV25-1 CASSGTGGSDNEQFF
TRBJ2-7 TRBV5-1 CASAKVGAGAHYEQYF
TRBJ1-6 TRBV7-9 CASSFPQGLDSPLHF
TRBJ2-5 TRBV5-1 CASSLDLAGGEETQYF
TRBJ2-3 TRBV24-1 CATSGGGFTDTQYF
TRBJ2-1 TRBV6-4 CASSDSTSNEQFF
TRBJ1-1 TRBV7-9 CASSSQTPMNTEAFF